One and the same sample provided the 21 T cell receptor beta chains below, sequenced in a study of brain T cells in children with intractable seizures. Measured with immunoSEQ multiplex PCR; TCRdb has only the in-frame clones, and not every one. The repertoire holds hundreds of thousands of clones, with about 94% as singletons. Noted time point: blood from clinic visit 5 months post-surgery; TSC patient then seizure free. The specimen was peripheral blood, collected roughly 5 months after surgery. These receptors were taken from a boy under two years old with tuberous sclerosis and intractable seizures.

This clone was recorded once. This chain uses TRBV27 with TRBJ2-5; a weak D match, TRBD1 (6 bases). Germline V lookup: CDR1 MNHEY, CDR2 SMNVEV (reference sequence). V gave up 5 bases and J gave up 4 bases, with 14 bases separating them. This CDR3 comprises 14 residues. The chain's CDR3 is CASSPRTEGETQYF. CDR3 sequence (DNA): TGTGCCAGCAGTCCCCGGACAGAAGGAGAGACCCAGTACTTC.

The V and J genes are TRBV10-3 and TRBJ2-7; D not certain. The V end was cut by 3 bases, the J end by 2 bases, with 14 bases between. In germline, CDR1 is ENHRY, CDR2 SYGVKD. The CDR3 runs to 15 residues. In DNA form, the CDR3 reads TGTGCCATCAGTGATAGTACGGCATCAGCCTACGAGCAGTACTTC. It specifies CAISDSTASAYEQYF.

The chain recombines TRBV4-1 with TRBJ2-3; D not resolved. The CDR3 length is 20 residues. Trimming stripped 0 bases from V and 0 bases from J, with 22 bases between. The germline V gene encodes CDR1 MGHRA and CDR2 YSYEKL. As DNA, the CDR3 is TGCGCCAGCAGCCAAGATATTTTGGCGTATACGTCGATAAGCACAGATACGCAGTATTTT. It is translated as CASSQDILAYTSISTDTQYF.

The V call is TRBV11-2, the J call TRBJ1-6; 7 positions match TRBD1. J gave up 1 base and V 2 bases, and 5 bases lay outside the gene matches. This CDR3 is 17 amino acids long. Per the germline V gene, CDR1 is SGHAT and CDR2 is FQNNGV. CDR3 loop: CASSLTTRGSYNSPLHF. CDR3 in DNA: TGTGCCAGCAGCTTAACCACCAGGGGGTCCTATAATTCACCCCTCCACTTT. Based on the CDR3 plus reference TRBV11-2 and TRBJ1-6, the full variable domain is EAGVAQSPRYKIIEKRQSVAFWCNPISGHATLYWYQQILGQGPKLLIQFQNNGVVDDSQLPKDRFSAERLKGVDSTLKIQPAKLEDSAVYLCASSLTTRGSYNSPLHFGNGTRLTVT.

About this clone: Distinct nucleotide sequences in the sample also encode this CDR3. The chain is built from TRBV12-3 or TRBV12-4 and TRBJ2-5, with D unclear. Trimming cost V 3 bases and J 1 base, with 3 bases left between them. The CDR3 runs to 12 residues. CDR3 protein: CASSLVQETQYF. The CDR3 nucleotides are TGTGCCAGCAGTTTGGTCCAAGAGACCCAGTACTTC.

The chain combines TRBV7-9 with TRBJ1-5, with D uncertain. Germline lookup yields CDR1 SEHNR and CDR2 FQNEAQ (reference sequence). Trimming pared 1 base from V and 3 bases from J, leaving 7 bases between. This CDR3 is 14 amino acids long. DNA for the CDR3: TGTGCCAGCAGCTTAGACGCCTTCAATCAGCCCCAGCATTTT. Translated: CASSLDAFNQPQHF.

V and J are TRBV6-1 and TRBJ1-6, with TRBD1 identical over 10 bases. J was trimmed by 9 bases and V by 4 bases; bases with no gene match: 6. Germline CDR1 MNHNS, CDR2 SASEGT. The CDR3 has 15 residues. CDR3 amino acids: CASSAWDRGGSPLHF. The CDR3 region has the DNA TGTGCCAGCAGTGCATGGGACAGGGGAGGTTCACCCCTCCACTTT.

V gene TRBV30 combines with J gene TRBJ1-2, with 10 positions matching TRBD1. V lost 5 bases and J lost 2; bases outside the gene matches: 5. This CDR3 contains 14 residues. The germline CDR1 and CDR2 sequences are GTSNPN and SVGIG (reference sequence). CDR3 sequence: CAWRPTGGNYGYTF. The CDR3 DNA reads TGTGCCTGGCGACCGACAGGGGGCAACTATGGCTACACCTTC.

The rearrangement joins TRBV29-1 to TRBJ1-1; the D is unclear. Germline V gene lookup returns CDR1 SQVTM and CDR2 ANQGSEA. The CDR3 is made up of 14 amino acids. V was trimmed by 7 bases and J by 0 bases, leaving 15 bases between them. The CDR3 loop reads CSAFGETMNTEAFF. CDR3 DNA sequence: TGCAGCGCCTTCGGGGAGACCATGAACACTGAAGCTTTCTTT.

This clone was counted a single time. CDR3 loop: CASSRPSYEQYF. CDR3 nucleotide sequence: TGTGCCAGCAGCCGTCCTAGCTACGAGCAGTACTTC. V and J are TRBV12-3 or TRBV12-4 and TRBJ2-7, with D unclear. The V end lost 6 bases, the J end lost 3 bases, and 9 bases lay between the germline ends. The CDR3 spans 12 residues.

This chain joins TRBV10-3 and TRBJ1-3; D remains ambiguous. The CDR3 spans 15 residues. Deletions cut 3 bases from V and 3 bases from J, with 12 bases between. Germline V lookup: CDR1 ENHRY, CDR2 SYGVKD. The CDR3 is CAISDSTDLGNTIYF. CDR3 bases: TGTGCCATCAGTGATTCGACGGATCTTGGAAACACCATATATTTT.

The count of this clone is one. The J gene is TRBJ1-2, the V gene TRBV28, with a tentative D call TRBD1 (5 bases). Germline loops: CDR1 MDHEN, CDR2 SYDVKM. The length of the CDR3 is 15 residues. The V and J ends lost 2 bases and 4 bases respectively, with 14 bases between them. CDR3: CASSLGGVHLYGYTF. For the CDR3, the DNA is TGTGCCAGCAGTTTAGGGGGGGTTCATCTCTATGGCTACACCTTC.

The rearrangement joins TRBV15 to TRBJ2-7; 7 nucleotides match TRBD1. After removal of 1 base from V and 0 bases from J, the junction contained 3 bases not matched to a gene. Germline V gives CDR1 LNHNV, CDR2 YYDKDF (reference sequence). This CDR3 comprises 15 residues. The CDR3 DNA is TGTGCCACCAGCAGAGCCTGGGACAGCTCCTACGAGCAGTACTTC. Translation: CATSRAWDSSYEQYF. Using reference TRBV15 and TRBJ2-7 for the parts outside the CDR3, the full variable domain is DAMVIQNPRYQVTQFGKPVTLSCSQTLNHNVMYWYQQKSSQAPKLLFHYYDKDFNNEADTPDNFQSRRPNTSFCFLDIRSPGLGDTAMYLCATSRAWDSSYEQYFGPGTRLTVT.

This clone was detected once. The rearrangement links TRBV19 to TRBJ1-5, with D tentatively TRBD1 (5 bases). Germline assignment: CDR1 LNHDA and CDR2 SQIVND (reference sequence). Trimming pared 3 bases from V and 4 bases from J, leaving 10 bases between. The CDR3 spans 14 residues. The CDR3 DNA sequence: TGTGCCAGTAGTATCGGCTGGGGGAATCAGCCCCAGCATTTT. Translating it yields CASSIGWGNQPQHF.

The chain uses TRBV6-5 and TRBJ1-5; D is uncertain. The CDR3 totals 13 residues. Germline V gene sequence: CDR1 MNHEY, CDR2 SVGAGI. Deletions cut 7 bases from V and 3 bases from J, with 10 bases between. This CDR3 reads CASIKDNNQPQHF. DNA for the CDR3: TGTGCCAGCATTAAAGACAACAATCAGCCCCAGCATTTT.

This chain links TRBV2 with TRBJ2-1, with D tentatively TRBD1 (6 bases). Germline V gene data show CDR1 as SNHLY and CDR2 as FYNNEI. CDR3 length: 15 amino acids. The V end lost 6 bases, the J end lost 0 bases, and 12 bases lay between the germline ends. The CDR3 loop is CASRPGAGSYNEQFF. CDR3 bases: TGTGCCAGCAGGCCAGGGGCGGGCTCCTACAATGAGCAGTTCTTC. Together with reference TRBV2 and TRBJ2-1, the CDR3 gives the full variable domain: EPEVTQTPSHQVTQMGQEVILRCVPISNHLYFYWYRQILGQKVEFLVSFYNNEISEKSEIFDDQFSVERPDGSNFTLKIRSTKLEDSAMYFCASRPGAGSYNEQFFGPGTRLTVL.

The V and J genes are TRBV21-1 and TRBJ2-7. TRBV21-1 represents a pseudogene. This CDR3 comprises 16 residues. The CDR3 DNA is TGTGCCAGCAGCATCTGGGACGGTCTTTATGTCGACGAGCAGTACTTC. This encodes CASSIWDGLYVDEQYF.

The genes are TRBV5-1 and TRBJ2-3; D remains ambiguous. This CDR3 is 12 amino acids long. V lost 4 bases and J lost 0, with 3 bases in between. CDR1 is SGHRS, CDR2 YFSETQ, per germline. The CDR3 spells CASSHSTDTQYF. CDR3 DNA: TGCGCCAGCAGCCATAGCACAGATACGCAGTATTTT.

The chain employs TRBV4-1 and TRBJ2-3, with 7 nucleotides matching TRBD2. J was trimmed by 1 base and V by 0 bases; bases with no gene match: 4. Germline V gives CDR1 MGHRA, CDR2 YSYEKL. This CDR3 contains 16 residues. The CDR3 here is CASSQEWEGGTDTQYF. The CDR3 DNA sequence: TGCGCCAGCAGCCAAGAATGGGAGGGAGGCACAGATACGCAGTATTTT.

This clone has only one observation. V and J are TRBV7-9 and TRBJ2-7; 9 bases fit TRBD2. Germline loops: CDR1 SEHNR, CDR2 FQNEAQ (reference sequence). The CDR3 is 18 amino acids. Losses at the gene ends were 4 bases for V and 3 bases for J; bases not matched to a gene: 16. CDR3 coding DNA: TGTGCCAGCAGCTCTCCCGGTGGTGGGCTAGCGGGGATCTACGAGCAGTACTTC. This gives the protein CASSSPGGGLAGIYEQYF.

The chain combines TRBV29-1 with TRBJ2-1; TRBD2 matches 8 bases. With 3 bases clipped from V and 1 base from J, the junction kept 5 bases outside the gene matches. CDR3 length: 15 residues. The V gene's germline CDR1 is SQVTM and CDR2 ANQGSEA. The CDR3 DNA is TGCAGCGTTGATTCAGTAGCGGGATCCTACAATGAGCAGTTCTTC. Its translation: CSVDSVAGSYNEQFF.